Listed below are T cell receptor beta chains from one sample, sequenced in a study of blood T cells in healthy people across ages. TCRdb processed the 5' RACE reads anew with MiXCR; each CDR3 protein has one entry. This sample carries around 1.5 million distinct CDR3 sequences, around 59% of them seen once, and the ten largest clones take over 6.5%. Sequenced material: blood. These TCRs come from a man between 18 and 35 years old in good health. CDR3s include the opening cysteine and the closing phenylalanine or tryptophan. D genes are given only for firm matches. Rows give clone size only sometimes, using once, few, many, or a class for an expanded clone.

>few|TRBJ1-2|TRBV27|TRBD1
TGTGCCAGCAGGCCGACAGGGGGCAGCTATGGCTACACCTTC
CASRPTGGSYGYTF
>.|TRBJ2-7|TRBV18|.
TGTGCCAGCTCACCAAACCAACCGGGACGCCTAGCCTACGAGCAGTACTTC
CASSPNQPGRLAYEQYF
>once|TRBJ2-5|TRBV27|.
TGTGCCAGCAGTTTTCCCTGCGGGTACTTC
CASSFPCGYF
>.|TRBJ1-5|TRBV4-1|TRBD1
TGCGCCAGCTTAACGGGACAGGGGAATCAGCCCCAGCATTTT
CASLTGQGNQPQHF
>few|TRBJ2-7|TRBV20-1|.
TGCAGTGCGCTCAGACAGACCTACGAGCAGTACTTC
CSALRQTYEQYF
>.|TRBJ2-7|TRBV4-3|.
TGCGCCAGCAGCCGAGGGTTAGGAGGCTCTCGGCACGAGCAGTACTTC
CASSRGLGGSRHEQYF
>.|TRBJ2-5|TRBV28|TRBD1
TGTGCCAGCAGTTTCGAACTCCGGGACAGAACTTTAGAGCAGTACTTC
CASSFELRDRTLEQYF
>few|TRBJ1-3|TRBV20-1|.
TGCAGTGCTGGGCCACCTGGAAACACCATATATTTT
CSAGPPGNTIYF
>.|TRBJ2-1|TRBV7-2|TRBD2
TGTGCCAGCGGTAGCGGGGGGGCTTGGAATGAGCAGTTCTTC
CASGSGGAWNEQFF
>.|TRBJ2-6|TRBV7-9|.
TGTGCCAGCAGCCGCGAACAGTCCCTCTCCGGGGCCAACGTCCTGACTTTC
CASSREQSLSGANVLTF
>few|TRBJ2-7|TRBV6-2/TRBV6-3|.
TGTGCCAGCAGCTTCCTAGCGAGACTCTACGAGCAGTACTTC
CASSFLARLYEQYF
>few|TRBJ2-1|TRBV29-1|.
TGCAGCGTGGGGACGCAAACTTACAATGAGCAGTTCTTC
CSVGTQTYNEQFF
>.|TRBJ2-7|TRBV4-1|TRBD2
TGCGCCAGCAGCCCCAAGCGGGAGGATTACGAGCAGTACTTC
CASSPKREDYEQYF
>few|TRBJ2-7|TRBV7-2|TRBD2
TGTGCCAGCAGCCGAGGGACTAGCGGCACCTACGAGCAGTACTTC
CASSRGTSGTYEQYF
>.|TRBJ2-2|TRBV25-1|.
TGTGCCAGCAGTGAATGGAGGGGCGCCGGGGAGCTGTTTTTT
CASSEWRGAGELFF
>.|TRBJ2-7|TRBV10-1|.
TGCGCCAGTCCACTGGGAATTGACTACGAGCAGTACTTC
CASPLGIDYEQYF
>.|TRBJ2-5|TRBV6-2/TRBV6-3|TRBD1
TGTGCCAGCAGTTACACAAGACAGGGACGAGAGACCCAGTACTTC
CASSYTRQGRETQYF
>.|TRBJ1-5|TRBV7-2|TRBD1
TGTGCCAGCAGCCCCAGGGACAGTAGGGATCAGCCCCAGCATTTT
CASSPRDSRDQPQHF
>.|TRBJ2-7|TRBV11-2|.
TGTGCCAGCAGCAAAGGGGAGCAGTACTTC
CASSKGEQYF
>many|TRBJ2-2|TRBV7-2|.
TGTGCCAGCAGCTTAGGATGGGGGAATGCGAACACCGGGGAGCTGTTTTTT
CASSLGWGNANTGELFF
>many|TRBJ2-7|TRBV28|.
TGTGCCAGCAGACTATCCCCATACTCCTACGAGCAGTACTTC
CASRLSPYSYEQYF
>few|TRBJ2-4|TRBV29-1|.
TGCAGCGTTGTCAACACAGGTGGGGGAATAAAGGAAGACATTCAGTACTTC
CSVVNTGGGIKEDIQYF
>few|TRBJ1-1|TRBV27|TRBD1
TGTGCCAGCCTCGGACAGGGGTTCTCTGAAGCTTTCTTT
CASLGQGFSEAFF